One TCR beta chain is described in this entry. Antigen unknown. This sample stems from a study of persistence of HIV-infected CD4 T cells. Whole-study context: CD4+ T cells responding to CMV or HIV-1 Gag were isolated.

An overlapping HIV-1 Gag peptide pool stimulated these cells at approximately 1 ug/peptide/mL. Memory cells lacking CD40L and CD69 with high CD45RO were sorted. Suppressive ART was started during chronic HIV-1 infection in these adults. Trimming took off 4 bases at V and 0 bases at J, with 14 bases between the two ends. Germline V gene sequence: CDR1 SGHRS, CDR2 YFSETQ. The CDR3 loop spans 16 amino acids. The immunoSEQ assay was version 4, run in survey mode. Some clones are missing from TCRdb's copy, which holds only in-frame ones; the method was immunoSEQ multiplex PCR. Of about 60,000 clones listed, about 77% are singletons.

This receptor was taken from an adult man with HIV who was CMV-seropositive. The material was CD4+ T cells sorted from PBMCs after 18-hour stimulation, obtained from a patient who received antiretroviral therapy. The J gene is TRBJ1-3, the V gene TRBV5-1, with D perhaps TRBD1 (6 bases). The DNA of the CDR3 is TGCGCCAGCAGCGACGGACAGCAATCCTCTGGAAACACCATATATTTT. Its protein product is CASSDGQQSSGNTIYF.